Sequencing of this T cell receptor beta chain was carried out in a study of blood T cells in healthy people across ages. Study-level information: Capture via template switching afforded approximately one barcoded beta molecule per two T cells. Study-wide results and caveats: Researchers said unsorted PBMCs prevented a conclusive naive versus antigen-experienced comparison.

Combining a sample-barcoded 5' primer with a J-beta primer mix, a second PCR ran for roughly 6 to 12 cycles. Each of the cDNA molecules was tagged by a template-switch adaptor with 12 random nucleotides. TCRdb reanalysed the 5' RACE reads using MiXCR and keeps one entry per CDR3 protein. Among 500,000 to 650,000 distinct CDR3 sequences listed, about 28% were seen once. This CDR3 region has 17 residues. The V gene lost 7 bases and the J gene lost 0 bases, with 16 bases spanning the gap. Germline CDR1 reads MNHNS; CDR2 reads SASEGT. This clonotype was detected only a few times. Antigen: not known. The sample was also reused in another study, on T cells of mothers and their children.

Sequences were obtained from blood. The TCR comes from a boy under 10 years old in good health. V and J are TRBV6-1 and TRBJ2-6, with no clear D. CDR3 sequence reads: CASIGQLNLSGANVLTF. DNA for the CDR3: TGTGCCAGCATAGGGCAGCTAAACCTCTCTGGGGCCAACGTCCTGACTTTC.